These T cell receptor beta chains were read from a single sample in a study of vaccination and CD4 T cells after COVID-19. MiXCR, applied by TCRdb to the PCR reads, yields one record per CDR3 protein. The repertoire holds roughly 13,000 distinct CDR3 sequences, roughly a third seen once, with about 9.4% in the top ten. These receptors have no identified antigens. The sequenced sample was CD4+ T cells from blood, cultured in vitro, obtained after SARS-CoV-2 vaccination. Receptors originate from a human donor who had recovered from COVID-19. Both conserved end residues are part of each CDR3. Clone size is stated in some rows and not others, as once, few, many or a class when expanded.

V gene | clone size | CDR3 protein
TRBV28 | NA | CASNVRGSRAFF
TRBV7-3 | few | CASSSSEGRRGYTF
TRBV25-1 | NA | CASQQSSYNSPLHF
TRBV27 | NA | CASRRDMNTEAFF
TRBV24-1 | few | CAPLAGETDYEQYF
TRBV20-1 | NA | CSASGRLAGKETQYF
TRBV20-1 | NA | CSASPRTGGLNTEAFF
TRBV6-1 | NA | CASSPSIGYEQYF
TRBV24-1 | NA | CATSNRGNQPQHF
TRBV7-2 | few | CASSPTGGLNQPQHF
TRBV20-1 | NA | CSAKGVVWSYEQYF
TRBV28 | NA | CASSTTTGYRRGYTF
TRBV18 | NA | CASSPRDYQDNEQFF
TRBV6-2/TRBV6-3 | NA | CASSQPRLADTYEQYF
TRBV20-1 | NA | CRGGPGGMNNEQFF
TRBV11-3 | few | CASKGGQGISPLHF
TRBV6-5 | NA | CASSWRTGGLNTGELFF
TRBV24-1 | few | CATRSTGVGEGYTF
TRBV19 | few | CASSIRGVNYGYTF
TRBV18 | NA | CASSRSIGSFVRDRGPLDTEAFF
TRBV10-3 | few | CAIRYSDRGPYEQYF
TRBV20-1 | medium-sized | CSAPGRLRMNTEAFF
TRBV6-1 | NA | CASTEPGTNEQYF
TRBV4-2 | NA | CASSQAGGVNYEQYF
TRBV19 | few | CASSNGWRRELFF
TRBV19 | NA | CASGGQGNTEAFF
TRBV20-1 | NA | CSALSSGKSYEQYF
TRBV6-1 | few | CASTKRAGDSGYGYTF